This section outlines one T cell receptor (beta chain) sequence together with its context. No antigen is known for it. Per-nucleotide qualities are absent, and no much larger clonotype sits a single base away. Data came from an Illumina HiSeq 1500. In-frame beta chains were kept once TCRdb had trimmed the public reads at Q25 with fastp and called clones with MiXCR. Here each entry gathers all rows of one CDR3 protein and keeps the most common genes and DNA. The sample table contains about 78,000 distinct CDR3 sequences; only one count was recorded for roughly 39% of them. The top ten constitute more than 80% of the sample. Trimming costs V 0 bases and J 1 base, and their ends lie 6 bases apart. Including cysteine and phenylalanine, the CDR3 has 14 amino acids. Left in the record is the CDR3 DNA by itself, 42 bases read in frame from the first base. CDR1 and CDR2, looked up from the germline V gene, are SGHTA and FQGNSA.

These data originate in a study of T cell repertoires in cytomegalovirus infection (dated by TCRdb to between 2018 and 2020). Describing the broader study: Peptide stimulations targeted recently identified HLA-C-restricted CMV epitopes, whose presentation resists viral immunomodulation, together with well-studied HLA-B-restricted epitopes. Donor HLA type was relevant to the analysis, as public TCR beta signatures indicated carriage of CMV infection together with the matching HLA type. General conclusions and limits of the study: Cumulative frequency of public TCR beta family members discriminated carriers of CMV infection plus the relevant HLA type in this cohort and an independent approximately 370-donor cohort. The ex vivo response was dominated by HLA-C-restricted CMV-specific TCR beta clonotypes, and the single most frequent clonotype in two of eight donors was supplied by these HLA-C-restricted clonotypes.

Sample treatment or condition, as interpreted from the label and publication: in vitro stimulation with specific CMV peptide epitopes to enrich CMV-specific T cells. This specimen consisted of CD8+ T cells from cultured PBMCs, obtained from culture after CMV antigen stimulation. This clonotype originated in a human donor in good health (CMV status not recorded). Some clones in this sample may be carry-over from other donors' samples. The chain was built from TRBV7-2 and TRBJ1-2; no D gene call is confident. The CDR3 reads CASSLARVNYGYTF. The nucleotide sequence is TGTGCCAGCAGCTTAGCCCGCGTTAACTATGGCTACACCTTC.